This TCR beta chain is drawn from a study of blood T cell repertoires in COVID-19. Participant reports of clinical history set cohort assignment. Original processing notes: The authors estimated nucleated cell counts from reference gene primer amplification. Clones were read by immunoSEQ multiplex PCR, and TCRdb kept only the in-frame ones, dropping some. From that table come the V and J calls and clone size; the DNA was used to work out D and trimming. Among some 460,000 clones listed, around 90% were seen once. Germline CDR1 reads GTSNPN; CDR2 reads SVGIG (reference sequence). The V end was cut by 5 bases, the J end by 7 bases, with 14 bases between. This CDR3 has 12 residues.

The source of this sequence is a woman between 18 and 30 years old with acute COVID-19. The specimen sequenced was PBMCs or T cells enriched from blood (not recorded which). This chain uses TRBV30 with TRBJ1-1; maybe TRBD1 (5 bases). Written as DNA, the CDR3 is TGTGCCTGGGCGGGACTCAGGAGTGAAGCTTTCTTT. Its translation: CAWAGLRSEAFF.